This is a list of T cell receptor beta chains from one sample in a study of blood T cell repertoires in COVID-19. Assay: immunoSEQ multiplex PCR; the TCRdb copy retains only in-frame clones and omits some. Among fewer than 350,000 clones listed, 88% were seen once. Sample: peripheral blood. These TCRs come from a man between 18 and 35 years old with active or convalescent COVID-19. Both conserved end residues are part of each CDR3. The D gene is left open where the match is weak. Rows may omit the clone size; those that give it use once, few, many or a size class.

>TRBV6-6|NA|TRBJ1-1|NA
CASMAGYTEAFF
TGTGCCAGCATGGCGGGCTACACTGAAGCTTTCTTT
>TRBV29-1|NA|TRBJ2-4|NA
CSAIDRGTNENIQYF
TGCAGCGCCATCGATAGGGGGACCAACGAAAACATTCAGTACTTC
>TRBV9|NA|TRBJ1-5|NA
CASSATGGVGQPQHF
TGTGCCAGCAGCGCGACCGGGGGGGTAGGTCAGCCCCAGCATTTT
>TRBV9|TRBD2|TRBJ2-1|NA
CASSVVPGGLYNEQFF
TGTGCCAGCAGCGTAGTTCCGGGGGGACTTTACAATGAGCAGTTCTTC
>TRBV24-1|NA|TRBJ2-3|NA
CATSDTTGRGTQYF
TGTGCCACCAGTGACACCACAGGGAGGGGCACGCAGTATTTT
>TRBV5-4|TRBD1|TRBJ2-3|NA
CASSSRDSGDTQYF
TGTGCCAGCAGCTCGAGGGACAGCGGCGATACGCAGTATTTT
>TRBV20-1|NA|TRBJ2-5|once
CSASGQLETQYF
TGCAGTGCTAGTGGACAGCTAGAGACCCAGTACTTC
>TRBV3-1/TRBV3-2|NA|TRBJ1-2|NA
CASGTGSRAVYGYTF
TGTGCCAGCGGAACAGGGTCCAGGGCTGTTTATGGCTACACCTTC
>TRBV27|NA|TRBJ2-3|NA
CASSPGSQTPTDTQYF
TGTGCCAGCAGTCCCGGGAGCCAAACCCCCACAGATACGCAGTATTTT
>TRBV15|NA|TRBJ1-2|NA
CATSSGTSLYGYTF
TGTGCCACCAGCAGCGGGACATCGTTGTATGGCTACACCTTC
>TRBV6-1|NA|TRBJ2-7|once
CASSEGTRLSYEQYF
TGTGCCAGCAGTGAAGGTACGCGTCTCTCCTACGAGCAGTACTTC
>TRBV4-2|NA|TRBJ2-5|NA
CASSQETWGGRRETQYF
TGTGCCAGCAGCCAAGAAACGTGGGGGGGGCGAAGGGAGACCCAGTACTTC
>TRBV19|NA|TRBJ2-5|NA
CASSIGGSQETQYF
TGTGCCAGTAGTATAGGAGGCAGCCAAGAGACCCAGTACTTC
>TRBV3-1/TRBV3-2|NA|TRBJ1-1|NA
CASSQARGNTEAFF
TGTGCCAGCAGCCAAGCCCGGGGGAACACTGAAGCTTTCTTT
>TRBV21-1|NA|TRBJ1-1|NA
CASMGTGQKTEAFF
TGTGCCAGCATGGGGACAGGGCAGAAGACTGAAGCTTTCTTT
>TRBV6-1|NA|TRBJ1-4|NA
CASSEVGRENEKLFF
TGTGCCAGCAGTGAAGTGGGACGGGAGAATGAAAAACTGTTTTTT
>TRBV6-5|TRBD1|TRBJ2-7|NA
CASSYSKGGIEQYF
TGTGCCAGCAGTTACTCGAAAGGGGGCATTGAGCAGTACTTC
>TRBV29-1|TRBD1|TRBJ2-1|NA
CSGGQGTEQFF
TGCAGCGGGGGACAGGGCACTGAGCAGTTCTTC
>TRBV4-1|NA|TRBJ1-2|few
CASSQARQENLYGYTF
TGCGCCAGCAGCCAGGCAAGACAGGAGAACCTTTATGGCTACACCTTC
>TRBV4-1|NA|TRBJ2-1|NA
CASSPQGVLAGNNEQFF
TGCGCCAGCAGCCCCCAGGGGGTCTTGGCGGGAAACAATGAGCAGTTCTTC
>TRBV7-2|TRBD2|TRBJ2-5|NA
CASSLLAGGLETQYF
TGTGCCAGCAGCTTACTAGCGGGGGGGCTGGAGACCCAGTACTTC
>TRBV5-1|TRBD1|TRBJ1-2|NA
CASSGTGDGYGYTF
TGCGCCAGCAGCGGGACAGGGGACGGGTATGGCTACACCTTC
>TRBV9|TRBD2|TRBJ2-7|NA
CASSVEAGVNSYEQYF
TGTGCCAGCAGCGTAGAAGCGGGGGTCAACTCCTACGAGCAGTACTTC
>TRBV29-1|TRBD2|TRBJ2-5|once
CSVELAGHQETQYF
TGCAGCGTGGAACTAGCGGGGCACCAAGAGACCCAGTACTTC
>TRBV19|TRBD1|TRBJ1-2|NA
CASSRSDRDVGYGYTF
TGTGCCAGTAGCCGGAGCGACAGGGATGTGGGCTATGGCTACACCTTC
>TRBV3-1/TRBV3-2|NA|TRBJ2-5|NA
CASGSRYPQETQYF
TGTGCCAGCGGTTCCAGGTATCCTCAAGAGACCCAGTACTTC
>TRBV27|NA|TRBJ1-1|NA
CASRKTPLNTEAFF
TGTGCCAGCAGAAAGACACCCTTGAACACTGAAGCTTTCTTT
>TRBV2|NA|TRBJ1-5|once
CASSDGGGGSNQPQHF
TGTGCCAGCAGTGACGGAGGGGGGGGAAGCAATCAGCCCCAGCATTTT
>TRBV9|NA|TRBJ1-1|NA
CASSVEGKGTEAFF
TGTGCCAGCAGCGTAGAGGGAAAGGGGACTGAAGCTTTCTTT
>TRBV4-3|TRBD1|TRBJ1-3|NA
CASSQDQLTGGGGNTIYF
TGCGCCAGCAGCCAAGACCAGTTAACAGGGGGCGGTGGAAACACCATATATTTT
>TRBV3-1/TRBV3-2|NA|TRBJ1-5|NA
CASSQDWEGNQPQHF
TGTGCCAGCAGCCAAGATTGGGAGGGCAATCAGCCCCAGCATTTT
>TRBV19|NA|TRBJ2-7|NA
CASSMGTQAYEQYF
TGTGCCAGTAGTATGGGGACACAAGCCTACGAGCAGTACTTC
>TRBV4-3|NA|TRBJ1-3|NA
CASSHGSGNTIYF
TGCGCCAGCAGCCACGGGTCTGGAAACACCATATATTTT
>TRBV12-3/TRBV12-4|NA|TRBJ1-6|NA
CASSLEGISPLHF
TGTGCCAGCAGTCTGGAGGGAATTTCACCCCTCCACTTT
>TRBV2|TRBD1|TRBJ2-2|NA
CASKGGHSTGELFF
TGTGCCAGCAAAGGGGGCCATAGCACCGGGGAGCTGTTTTTT
>TRBV11-2|TRBD1|TRBJ1-6|NA
CASSSRDRVRLGGNSPLHF
TGTGCCAGCAGCTCCCGGGACAGGGTGAGACTAGGGGGAAATTCACCCCTCCACTTT
>TRBV6-9|TRBD1|TRBJ2-1|once
CASHRGHKGSYNEQFF
TGTGCCAGCCACAGGGGGCATAAGGGCTCCTACAATGAGCAGTTCTTC
>TRBV9|TRBD2|TRBJ2-5|NA
CASSAQGGRETQYF
TGTGCCAGCAGCGCTCAGGGAGGGAGAGAGACCCAGTACTTC
>TRBV5-1|NA|TRBJ2-1|NA
CASSLERRAYNEQFF
TGCGCCAGCAGCTTGGAACGGAGGGCCTACAATGAGCAGTTCTTC
>TRBV5-4|NA|TRBJ2-5|NA
CASSNRDYQETQYF
TGTGCCAGCAGCAACCGGGACTACCAAGAGACCCAGTACTTC
>TRBV7-9|TRBD1|TRBJ1-1|NA
CASSFTGVGYTEAFF
TGTGCCAGCAGCTTTACAGGGGTTGGGTACACTGAAGCTTTCTTT
>TRBV5-8|NA|TRBJ1-3|NA
CASSLESGLSGNTIYF
TGTGCCAGCAGCTTGGAGTCAGGGCTATCTGGAAACACCATATATTTT
>TRBV4-1|NA|TRBJ2-1|once
CASSQEGGSLNNEQFF
TGCGCCAGCAGCCAAGAGGGGGGTTCCCTAAACAATGAGCAGTTCTTC
>TRBV29-1|NA|TRBJ1-4|once
CSVEGRMRKLFF
TGCAGCGTTGAGGGTAGAATGAGGAAACTGTTTTTT
>TRBV12-5|TRBD1|TRBJ2-3|NA
CASGLVTGGTDTQYF
TGTGCTAGTGGTTTGGTAACAGGGGGCACAGATACGCAGTATTTT
>TRBV9|TRBD2|TRBJ2-1|NA
CASSPGRGAYNEQFF
TGTGCCAGCAGCCCTGGGCGGGGGGCCTACAATGAGCAGTTCTTC
>TRBV9|NA|TRBJ1-1|once
CASSVGGGGEAFF
TGTGCCAGCAGCGTAGGGGGAGGGGGAGAAGCTTTCTTT